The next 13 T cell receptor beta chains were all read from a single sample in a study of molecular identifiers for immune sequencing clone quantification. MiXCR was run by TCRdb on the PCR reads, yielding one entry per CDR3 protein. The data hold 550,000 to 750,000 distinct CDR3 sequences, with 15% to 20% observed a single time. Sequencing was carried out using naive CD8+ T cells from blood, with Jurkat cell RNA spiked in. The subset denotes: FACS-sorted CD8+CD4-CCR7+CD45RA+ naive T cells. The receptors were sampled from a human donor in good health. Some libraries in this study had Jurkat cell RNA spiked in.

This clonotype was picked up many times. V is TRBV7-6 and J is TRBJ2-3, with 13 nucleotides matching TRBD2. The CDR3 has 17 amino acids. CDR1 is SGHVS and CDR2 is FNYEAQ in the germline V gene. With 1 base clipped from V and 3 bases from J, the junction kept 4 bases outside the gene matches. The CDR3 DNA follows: TGTGCCAGCAGCTTAGAACTAGCGGGAGGGCTAACAGATACGCAGTATTTT. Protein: CASSLELAGGLTDTQYF.

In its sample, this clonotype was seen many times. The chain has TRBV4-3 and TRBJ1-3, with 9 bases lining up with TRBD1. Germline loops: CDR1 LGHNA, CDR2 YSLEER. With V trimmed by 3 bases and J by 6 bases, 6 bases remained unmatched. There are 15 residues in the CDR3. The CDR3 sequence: CASSHQGTGLNTIYF. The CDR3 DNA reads TGCGCCAGCAGCCATCAAGGGACAGGGCTAAACACCATATATTTT.

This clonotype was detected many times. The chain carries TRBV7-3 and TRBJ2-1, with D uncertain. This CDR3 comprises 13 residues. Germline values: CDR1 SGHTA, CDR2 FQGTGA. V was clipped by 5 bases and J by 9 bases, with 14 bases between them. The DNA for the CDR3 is TGTGCCAGCAGCGCCCTGGACCGATCTGAGCAGTTCTTC. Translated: CASSALDRSEQFF. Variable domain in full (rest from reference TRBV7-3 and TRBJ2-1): GAGVSQTPSNKVTEKGKYVELRCDPISGHTALYWYRQSLGQGPEFLIYFQGTGAADDSGLPNDRFFAVRPEGSVSTLKIQRTERGDSAVYLCASSALDRSEQFFGPGTRLTVL.

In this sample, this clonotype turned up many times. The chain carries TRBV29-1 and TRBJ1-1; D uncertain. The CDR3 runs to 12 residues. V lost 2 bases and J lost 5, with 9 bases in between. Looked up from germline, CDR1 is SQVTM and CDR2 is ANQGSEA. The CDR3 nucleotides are TGCAGCGTTGAATTGTCTTGGACTGAAGCTTTCTTT. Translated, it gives CSVELSWTEAFF.

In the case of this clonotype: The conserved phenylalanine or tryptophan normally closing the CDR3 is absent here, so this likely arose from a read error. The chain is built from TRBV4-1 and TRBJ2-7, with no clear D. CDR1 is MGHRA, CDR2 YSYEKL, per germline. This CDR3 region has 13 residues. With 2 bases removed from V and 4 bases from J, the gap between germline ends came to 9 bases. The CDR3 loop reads CASSQSLSYEQYS. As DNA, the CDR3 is TGCGCCAGCAGCCAATCGTTAAGTTACGAGCAGTACTCC.

The CDR3 loop is CASSPFRRGYNQPQHF. The CDR3 DNA is TGTGCCAGCAGTCCCTTTCGGAGGGGGTACAATCAGCCCCAGCATTTT. J is TRBJ1-5 and V is TRBV28; D is possibly TRBD1 (6 bases). Deletions cut 5 bases from V and 3 bases from J, with 17 bases between. Germline CDR1 reads MDHEN; CDR2 reads SYDVKM. The CDR3 is made up of 16 amino acids.

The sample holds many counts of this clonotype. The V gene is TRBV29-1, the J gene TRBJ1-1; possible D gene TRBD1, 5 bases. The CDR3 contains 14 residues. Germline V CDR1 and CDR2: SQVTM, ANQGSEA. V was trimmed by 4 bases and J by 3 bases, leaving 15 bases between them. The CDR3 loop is CSVAGGYTDTEAFF. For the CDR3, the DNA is TGCAGCGTTGCGGGGGGGTATACGGACACTGAAGCTTTCTTT.

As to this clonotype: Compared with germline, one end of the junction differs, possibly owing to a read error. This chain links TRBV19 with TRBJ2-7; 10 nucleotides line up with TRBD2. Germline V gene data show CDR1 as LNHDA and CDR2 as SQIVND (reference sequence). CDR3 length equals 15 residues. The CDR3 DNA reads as TGTGCCAGTAGCCCCAGCGGGAGGGCCTCCTACGCGCAGTACTTC. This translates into CASSPSGRASYAQYF.

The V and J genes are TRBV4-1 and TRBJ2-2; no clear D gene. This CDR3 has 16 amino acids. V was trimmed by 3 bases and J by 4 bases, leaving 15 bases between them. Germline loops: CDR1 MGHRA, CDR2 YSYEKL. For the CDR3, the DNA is TGCGCCAGCAGCCAGGTCCCGTCAGCCCCCACCGGGGAGCTGTTTTTT. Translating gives CASSQVPSAPTGELFF.

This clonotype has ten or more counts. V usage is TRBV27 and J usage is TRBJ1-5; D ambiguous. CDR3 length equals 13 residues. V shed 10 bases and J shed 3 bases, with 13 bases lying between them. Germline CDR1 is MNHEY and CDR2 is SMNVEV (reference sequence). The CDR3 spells CATGRSYNQPQHF. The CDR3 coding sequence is TGTGCCACCGGCCGGAGTTACAATCAGCCCCAGCATTTT.

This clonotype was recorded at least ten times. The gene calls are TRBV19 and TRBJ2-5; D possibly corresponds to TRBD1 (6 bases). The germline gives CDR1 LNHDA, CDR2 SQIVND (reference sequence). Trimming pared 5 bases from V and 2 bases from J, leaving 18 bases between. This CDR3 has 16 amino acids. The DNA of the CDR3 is TGTGCCAGTAGTTGGGGGACAAGAACACATCAAGAGACCCAGTACTTC. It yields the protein CASSWGTRTHQETQYF.

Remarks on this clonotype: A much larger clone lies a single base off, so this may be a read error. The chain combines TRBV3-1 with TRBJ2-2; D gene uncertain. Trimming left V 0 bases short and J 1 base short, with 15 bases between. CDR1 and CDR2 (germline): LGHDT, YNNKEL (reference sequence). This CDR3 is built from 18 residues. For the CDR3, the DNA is TGTGCCAGCAGCCAAGATATTTGGCCAGCAGGGAACACCGGGGAGCTGTTTTTT. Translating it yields CASSQDIWPAGNTGELFF.

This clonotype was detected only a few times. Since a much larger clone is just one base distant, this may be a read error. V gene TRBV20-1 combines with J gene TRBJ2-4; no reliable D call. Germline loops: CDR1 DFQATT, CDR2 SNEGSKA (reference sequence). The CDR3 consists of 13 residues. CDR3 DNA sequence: TGCAGTGCTAGAACAGCAGACAAAAGCATTCAGTACTTC. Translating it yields CSARTADKSIQYF.